Shown below are 25 T cell receptor beta chains from a single sample sequenced in a study of OX40 agonist ivuxolimab in advanced cancers. Sequencing used immunoSEQ multiplex PCR; TCRdb keeps in-frame clones, though not all of them. Here the sample spans about 67,000 clones, about 87% being singletons. This specimen consisted of CD4+ or CD8+ T cells sorted from blood, obtained in a trial of the OX40 agonist ivuxolimab. Source of these receptors: an adult with an advanced solid tumor such as melanoma, head and neck, liver or kidney cancer.

CDR3 sequence reads: CASSEVVGRTNSGNTIYF. Written as DNA, the CDR3 is TGTGCCAGCAGTGAAGTAGTGGGAAGGACGAACTCTGGAAACACCATATATTTT. The chain is built from TRBV6-1 and TRBJ1-3; D ambiguous. The CDR3 is made up of 18 amino acids. Germline lookup yields CDR1 MNHNS and CDR2 SASEGT. Trimming left V 1 base short and J 0 bases short, with 16 bases between.

V is TRBV4-3 and J is TRBJ2-2; 7 bases match TRBD2. Germline trimming cut 1 base from V and 4 bases from J; bases unmatched to any gene: 3. Germline V lookup: CDR1 LGHNA, CDR2 YSLEER. CDR3 length: 15 residues. Here the CDR3 reads CASSQVRLATGELFF. CDR3 nucleotides: TGCGCCAGCAGCCAAGTGAGACTAGCCACCGGGGAGCTGTTTTTT.

This chain links TRBV5-1 with TRBJ2-5; 7 bases are shared with TRBD1. The end of the DNA aligns better with TRBJ2-7, so the J call may be wrong. The germline CDR1 and CDR2 sequences are SGHRS and YFSETQ. The CDR3 runs to 15 residues. The chain's CDR3 is CASSSRQGSTYEQYF. The CDR3 DNA sequence: TGCGCCAGCAGCTCACGACAGGGTAGTACGTACGAGCAGTACTTC.

This chain uses TRBV28 with TRBJ1-1; possibly TRBD1 for D (5 bases). Deletions cut 4 bases from V and 6 bases from J, with 15 bases between. The CDR3 has 14 residues. CDR1 is MDHEN and CDR2 is SYDVKM in the germline V gene. For the CDR3, the DNA is TGTGCCAGCAGTTCGACTAGGGGCGACGCTGAAGCTTTCTTT. Translating it yields CASSSTRGDAEAFF.

The genes are TRBV30 and TRBJ1-2; D may be TRBD1 (5 bases). Germline CDR1 reads GTSNPN; CDR2 reads SVGIG (reference sequence). The CDR3 consists of 10 residues. The V and J ends lost 6 bases and 4 bases respectively, with 6 bases between them. In DNA, the CDR3 is TGTGCCTGCCAGGGCTATGGCTACACCTTC. Residues: CACQGYGYTF.

The chain joins TRBV28 to TRBJ2-1, with D possibly matching TRBD1 (6 bases). This CDR3 has 15 residues. Germline CDR1 MDHEN, CDR2 SYDVKM. V was clipped by 6 bases and J by 9 bases, with 21 bases between them. The CDR3 DNA follows: TGTGCCAGCAGAGCGATTGGAGGCAGGGGTACTGAGCAGTTCTTC. Translated, it gives CASRAIGGRGTEQFF.

This clone was found once. The J gene is TRBJ1-2, the V gene TRBV28; D uncertain. The V gene lost 2 bases and the J gene lost 8 bases, with 9 bases spanning the gap. Germline CDR1 is MDHEN and CDR2 is SYDVKM. This CDR3 is built from 12 residues. The CDR3 nucleotides are TGTGCCAGCAGTTTAATGTCGGGGGGCTACACCTTC. This translates into CASSLMSGGYTF.

The chain recombines TRBV5-1 with TRBJ2-3; 7 bases are shared with TRBD2. J gave up 2 bases and V 4 bases, and 7 bases lay outside the gene matches. The CDR3 consists of 15 residues. From germline, CDR1 is SGHRS and CDR2 YFSETQ. The CDR3 spells CASSALGTTTDTQYF. As DNA, the CDR3 is TGCGCCAGCAGCGCGCTGGGGACTACCACAGATACGCAGTATTTT.

This clone was picked up a small number of times. The rearrangement joins TRBV7-8 to TRBJ2-6; no firm D call. Germline CDR1 SGHVS, CDR2 FQNEAQ. There are 15 residues in the CDR3. V was trimmed by 3 bases and J by 0 bases, leaving 6 bases between them. For the CDR3, the DNA is TGTGCCAGCAGCTTTGGAAGCTCTGGGGCCAACGTCCTGACTTTC. Protein sequence: CASSFGSSGANVLTF.

The chain is built from TRBV7-3 and TRBJ2-2; a weak D match, TRBD1 (5 bases). Germline loops: CDR1 SGHTA, CDR2 FQGTGA. The CDR3 has 14 amino acids. The V gene lost 4 bases and the J gene lost 5 bases, with 11 bases spanning the gap. The CDR3, as DNA: TGTGCCAGCAGCTCTCGACAGTTTACCGGGGAGCTGTTTTTT. The encoded protein is CASSSRQFTGELFF.

The chain uses TRBV7-9 and TRBJ1-1, with 8 bases identical to TRBD1. CDR1 is SEHNR, CDR2 FQNEAQ, per germline (reference sequence). The CDR3 totals 13 residues. Losses at the gene ends were 5 bases for V and 5 bases for J; bases not matched to a gene: 4. The CDR3 DNA is TGTGCCAGCAGCAACACAGGGGGTACTGAAGCTTTCTTT. It specifies CASSNTGGTEAFF.

V usage is TRBV28 and J usage is TRBJ2-4; D possibly corresponds to TRBD1 (6 bases). Trimming removed 6 bases at V and 9 bases at J, with 15 bases between. CDR3 length: 13 amino acids. Germline V gene lookup returns CDR1 MDHEN and CDR2 SYDVKM. CDR3 coding DNA: TGTGCCAGCAGCCTAAGGGGGTTCGGCATTCAGTACTTC. It specifies CASSLRGFGIQYF.

This chain connects TRBV5-1 to TRBJ1-2, with 8 bases aligning to TRBD1. Trimming cost V 7 bases and J 3 bases; bases outside gene matches: 5. The CDR3 sequence is 13 residues long. Germline loops: CDR1 SGHRS, CDR2 YFSETQ. For the CDR3, the DNA is TGCGCCAGCCGGACAGGGCCAGACTATGGCTACACCTTC. It is translated as CASRTGPDYGYTF.

The rearrangement uses TRBV18 and TRBJ1-2; 11 bases fit TRBD1. Per the germline V gene, CDR1 is KGHSH and CDR2 is LQKENI. V lost 3 bases and J lost 4; bases outside the gene matches: 4. The CDR3 has 15 amino acids. CDR3 nucleotides: TGTGCCAGCTCACCTGGGACAGGGGGAGCCTATGGCTACACCTTC. It codes for CASSPGTGGAYGYTF. Filled out from reference TRBV18 and TRBJ1-2, the complete variable domain reads NAGVMQNPRHLVRRRGQEARLRCSPMKGHSHVYWYRQLPEEGLKFMVYLQKENIIDESGMPKERFSAEFPKEGPSILRIQQVVRGDSAAYFCASSPGTGGAYGYTFGSGTRLTVV.

The rearrangement links TRBV7-2 to TRBJ1-1, with D maybe TRBD1 (6 bases). The CDR3 has 15 residues. V lost 4 bases and J lost 1, with 13 bases in between. In germline, CDR1 is SGHTA, CDR2 FQGNSA. The CDR3 DNA follows: TGTGCCAGCAGCTCCCGGGGGGGACAGAACACTGAAGCTTTCTTT. Residues: CASSSRGGQNTEAFF.

CDR3 loop: CASSSHSGGAGNTQYF. For the CDR3, the DNA is TGTGCCAGCAGCTCCCATAGCGGGGGGGCCGGTAATACGCAGTATTTT. The rearrangement joins TRBV7-2 to TRBJ2-3, with 11 bases fitting TRBD2. This CDR3 comprises 16 residues. The ends lost 4 bases at V and 7 bases at J; junction bases unmatched: 10. Germline assignment: CDR1 SGHTA and CDR2 FQGNSA.

The chain joins TRBV7-3 to TRBJ2-3, with D uncertain. The germline CDR1 and CDR2 sequences are SGHTA and FQGTGA. The V and J ends lost 2 bases and 4 bases respectively, with 13 bases between them. The length of the CDR3 is 15 residues. CDR3 coding DNA: TGTGCCAGCAGCTTACGGGCAGACACCCCAGATACGCAGTATTTT. The encoded protein is CASSLRADTPDTQYF.

The V call is TRBV4-1, the J call TRBJ2-1, with 10 bases matching TRBD1. The CDR3 contains 17 residues. CDR1 is MGHRA and CDR2 is YSYEKL in the germline V gene. The trim removed 4 bases at V and 4 bases at J, leaving 10 bases unmatched. This chain's CDR3 is CASSLGLRTGGYNEQFF. In DNA, the CDR3 is TGCGCCAGCAGCCTAGGGCTTAGGACAGGGGGATACAATGAGCAGTTCTTC.

This rearrangement joins TRBV21-1 to TRBJ1-1. TRBV21-1 is a known pseudogene. The CDR3 spans 13 residues. For the CDR3, the DNA is TGTGCCAGCAGCAAATTAAGGAGCACTGAAGCTTTCTTT. Translation gives CASSKLRSTEAFF.

This clone has just one count. The V call is TRBV7-9, the J call TRBJ2-5; 13 bases agree with TRBD2. The CDR3 runs 16 residues. Looked up from germline, CDR1 is SEHNR and CDR2 is FQNEAQ (reference sequence). J gave up 5 bases and V 5 bases, and 8 bases lay outside the gene matches. The CDR3 is CASSPRTSGGLETQYF. The CDR3 nucleotides read TGTGCCAGCAGCCCCCGGACTAGCGGGGGATTGGAGACCCAGTACTTC.

The rearrangement joins TRBV28 to TRBJ1-2; TRBD1 agrees at 7 bases. This CDR3 spans 14 amino acids. Germline CDR1 reads MDHEN; CDR2 reads SYDVKM. V dropped 3 bases and J dropped 4; count of bases not matched to a gene: 5. The CDR3 protein is CASSLWDRSYGYTF. CDR3 in DNA: TGTGCCAGCAGTTTGTGGGACAGATCCTATGGCTACACCTTC.

The chain combines TRBV28 with TRBJ1-5; D uncertain. Trimming removed 6 bases from V and 0 bases from J, with 21 bases in between. The CDR3 is 18 residues long. Germline assignment: CDR1 MDHEN and CDR2 SYDVKM. Here the CDR3 reads CASRPPGRGRYSNQPQHF. The CDR3 DNA is TGTGCCAGCAGGCCCCCCGGGCGGGGAAGGTATAGCAATCAGCCCCAGCATTTT.

This sequence joins TRBV29-1 and TRBJ1-2; TRBD1 agrees at 7 bases. The germline V gene encodes CDR1 SQVTM and CDR2 ANQGSEA. V lost 2 bases to trimming and J lost 13 bases; unmatched junction nucleotides: 7. CDR3 size: 11 residues. The CDR3: CSVESRGESTF. The DNA of the CDR3 is TGCAGCGTTGAAAGCAGGGGGGAGAGCACCTTC.

V and J are TRBV28 and TRBJ1-5, with a possible D match to TRBD1 (5 bases). CDR1 MDHEN and CDR2 SYDVKM come from the germline V gene. V was shortened by 3 bases and J by 5 bases, with 11 bases between the two germline ends. CDR3 length: 14 residues. The CDR3 nucleotides are TGTGCCAGCAGTTTGCGGGACTATTATCAGCCCCAGCATTTT. Its protein product is CASSLRDYYQPQHF.

As to this clone: One junction end does not reproduce the germline sequence, and a read error may be involved. The chain carries TRBV7-9 and TRBJ1-5; the D gene is possibly TRBD1 (6 bases). The CDR3 loop spans 15 amino acids. The germline gives CDR1 SEHNR, CDR2 FQNEAQ (reference sequence). The DNA for the CDR3 is TGCGCCAGCAGCCGAACAATAGGGGGAACTCAGCCCCAGCATTTT. Protein product: CASSRTIGGTQPQHF.